The rows below give T cell receptor beta chains drawn from one sample of a study of T-cell reconstitution after alpha-beta-depleted transplantation in children. TCRdb processed the PCR reads anew with MiXCR; each CDR3 protein has one entry. The sample lists some 530,000 distinct CDR3 sequences, approximately 12% occurring once. The sample was PBMCs from the stem cell graft donor, taken from the stem cell graft. These receptors all stem from a human donor who donated a stem cell graft to a child with combined immunodeficiency. The CDR3 runs from the conserved cysteine through the conserved F or W.

J gene	CDR3 length	V gene	CDR3 protein
TRBJ2-1	12	TRBV9	CASSADSAEQFF
TRBJ2-3	15	TRBV5-6	CASSRDRGWTDTQYF
TRBJ1-1	15	TRBV20-1	CSATPRGWGGTEAFF
TRBJ2-7	15	TRBV10-3	CAISVHPISTGEQYF
TRBJ2-7	13	TRBV25-1	CASSDGRSYEQYF
TRBJ2-3	17	TRBV7-2	CASSLAARAGGEDTQYF
TRBJ2-2	15	TRBV10-3	CAIKSSWENTGELFF
TRBJ1-2	17	TRBV7-6	CASSLASVGWDPYGYTF
TRBJ2-7	13	TRBV9	CASSVSPSSRQYF
TRBJ2-1	15	TRBV6-2/TRBV6-3	CASSAPGLVKIEQFF
TRBJ1-6	15	TRBV15	CATSTSNTWDSPLHF
TRBJ2-2	14	TRBV10-3	CAIKQGGNTGELFF
TRBJ1-2	13	TRBV20-1	CSARAETDYGYTF
TRBJ2-7	15	TRBV6-5	CASSYASGGEGEQYF
TRBJ2-2	16	TRBV12-3/TRBV12-4	CASSQVTGLPAGELFF
TRBJ2-5	15	TRBV7-2	CASSLLRGGGETQYF
TRBJ2-1	20	TRBV12-3/TRBV12-4	CASRAGLNLESLSSYNEQFF
TRBJ1-1	10	TRBV20-1	CSASWTEAFF
TRBJ2-1	14	TRBV24-1	CATSIAGGYNEQFF
TRBJ2-5	16	TRBV27	CASSTYTGTDQETQYF
TRBJ2-1	17	TRBV7-6	CASSLGSTLSSYNEQFF
TRBJ1-2	15	TRBV5-1	CASTLQPGQADGYTF
TRBJ1-1	14	TRBV14	CASSQTGVSTEAFF
TRBJ2-1	15	TRBV7-1	CAISCKRPSYNEQFF
TRBJ2-1	16	TRBV7-9	CASSLGRGTVYNEQFF
TRBJ1-2	15	TRBV15	CATSRGDRGTYGYTF
TRBJ1-2	18	TRBV7-3	CASSLTATGGKGHYGYTF
TRBJ2-7	14	TRBV3-1	CASSQDRTSYEQYF
TRBJ2-1	14	TRBV12-3/TRBV12-4	CASRLGGGPNEQFF
TRBJ2-2	14	TRBV5-6	CASSLGDRAGELFF
TRBJ2-6	18	TRBV19	CASSIPGRLSSGANVLTF
TRBJ2-3	17	TRBV20-1	CSARSSGTSGGRDTQYF
TRBJ2-5	14	TRBV3-1	CASSHATGWETQYF
TRBJ2-1	16	TRBV5-1	CASSFSRGGSYNEQFF
TRBJ1-5	12	TRBV2	CASKRANQPQHF
TRBJ2-7	12	TRBV6-2/TRBV6-3	CASSLSIYEQYF
TRBJ2-7	15	TRBV7-2	CASRLEPGPNYEQYF
TRBJ1-1	12	TRBV30	CAWTFIGTEAFF
TRBJ2-1	14	TRBV4-1	CASSQEHRENEQFF
TRBJ1-5	12	TRBV30	CAWNWGNQPQHF
TRBJ2-3	16	TRBV12-3/TRBV12-4	CASSPLGAGGSDTQYF
TRBJ2-7	12	TRBV20-1	CSARSIAYEQYF
TRBJ1-2	11	TRBV29-1	CSVAGDYGYTF
TRBJ2-7	16	TRBV7-9	CASSLRGSGRIYEQYF
TRBJ2-1	15	TRBV29-1	CSASGGEKKGNEQFF
TRBJ2-1	16	TRBV5-1	CASSQTPGLATNEQFF
TRBJ2-7	15	TRBV28	CASSSPGAPQDEQYF
TRBJ1-4	13	TRBV20-1	CSAPHATNEKLFF
TRBJ1-5	16	TRBV12-3/TRBV12-4	CASSRVGLYSNQPQHF
TRBJ2-7	16	TRBV29-1	CSVERTSGPYSYEQYF
TRBJ2-5	13	TRBV4-2	CASSQVLRETQYF
TRBJ2-1	15	TRBV15	CATSRAGQGYNEQFF